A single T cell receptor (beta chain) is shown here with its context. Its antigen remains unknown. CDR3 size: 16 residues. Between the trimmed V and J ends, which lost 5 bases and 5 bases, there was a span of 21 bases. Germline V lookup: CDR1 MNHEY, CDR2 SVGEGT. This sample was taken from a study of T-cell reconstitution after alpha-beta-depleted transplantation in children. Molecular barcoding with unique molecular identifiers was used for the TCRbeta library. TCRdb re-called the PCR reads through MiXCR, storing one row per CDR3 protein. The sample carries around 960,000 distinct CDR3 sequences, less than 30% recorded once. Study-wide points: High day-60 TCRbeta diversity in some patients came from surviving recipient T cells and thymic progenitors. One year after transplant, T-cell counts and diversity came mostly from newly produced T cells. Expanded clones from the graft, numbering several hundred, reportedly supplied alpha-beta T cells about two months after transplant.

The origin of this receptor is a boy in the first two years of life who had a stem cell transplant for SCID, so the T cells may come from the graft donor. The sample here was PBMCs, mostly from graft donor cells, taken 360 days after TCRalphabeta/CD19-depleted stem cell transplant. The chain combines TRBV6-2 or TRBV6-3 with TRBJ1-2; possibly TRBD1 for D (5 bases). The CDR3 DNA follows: TGTGCCAGCAGTCGAGGGGCCGGAAGGCACTGGTATGGCTACACCTTC. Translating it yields CASSRGAGRHWYGYTF.